This TCR beta chain is from a study of blood T cell repertoires in COVID-19. Study as a whole: The analysed material was cDNA or gDNA that came from T cells, B-cell-depleted T cells, or PBMCs.

Authors' analysis steps: Reference gene primer amplification gave estimated nucleated cell counts. Clones were read by immunoSEQ multiplex PCR, and TCRdb kept only the in-frame ones, dropping some. The DNA was the basis for D and trimming; V, J and clone size are from that table. The sample shows some 220,000 clones, 83% of them seen only once. Seattle researchers signed up patients amid active infection and tracked them longitudinally. This CDR3 comprises 14 residues. Looked up from germline, CDR1 is MNHEY and CDR2 is SVGEGT. The J segment lost 1 base and the V segment lost 5 bases, leaving 4 bases of the junction unmatched.

The specimen was peripheral blood. The receptor comes from a woman in her thirties with COVID-19, enrolled during active disease. The gene calls are TRBV6-2 or TRBV6-3 and TRBJ1-1, with TRBD1 matching 7 bases. CDR3 protein: CASSTRTGNTEAFF. In DNA form, the CDR3 reads TGTGCCAGCAGTACACGGACAGGGAACACTGAAGCTTTCTTT.